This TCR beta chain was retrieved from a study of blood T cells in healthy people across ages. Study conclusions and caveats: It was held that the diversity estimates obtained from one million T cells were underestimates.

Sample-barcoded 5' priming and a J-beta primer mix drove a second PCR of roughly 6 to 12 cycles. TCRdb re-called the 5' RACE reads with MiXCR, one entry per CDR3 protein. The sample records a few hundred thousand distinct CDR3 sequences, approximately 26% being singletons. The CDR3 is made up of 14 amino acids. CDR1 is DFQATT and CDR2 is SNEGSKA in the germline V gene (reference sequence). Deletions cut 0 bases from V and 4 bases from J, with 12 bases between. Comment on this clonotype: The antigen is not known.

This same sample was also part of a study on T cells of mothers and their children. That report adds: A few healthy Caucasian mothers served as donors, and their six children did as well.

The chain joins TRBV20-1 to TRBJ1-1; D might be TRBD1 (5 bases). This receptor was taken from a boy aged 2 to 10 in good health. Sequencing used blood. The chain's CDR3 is CSARDLGGSTEAFF. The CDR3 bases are TGCAGTGCTAGAGATCTTGGGGGGAGCACTGAAGCTTTCTTT.